This T cell receptor (beta chain) originates from a study of T cell repertoires in cytomegalovirus infection. Background on the study: Matching HLA type and CMV infection were both indicated by public TCR beta signatures. Points from the study as a whole: There were HLA-C-restricted CMV-specific TCR beta clonotypes dominating the ex vivo response. Identification of carriers of CMV plus the relevant HLA was performed using cumulative public TCR beta family frequency.

With respect to this clonotype: Its antigen remains unidentified.

The CDR3 loop spans 15 amino acids. Per the germline V gene, CDR1 is SGHRS and CDR2 is YFSETQ. V was pared by 5 bases and J by 2 bases, with 8 bases of the junction left unmatched. TCRdb reprocessed the reads via MiXCR and lists one record per CDR3 protein. The table lists just under 550,000 distinct CDR3 sequences, more than 20% of them singletons. This receptor was obtained from a human donor in good health (CMV status not recorded). Some clones in this sample may be carry-over from other donors' samples. Sample: PBMCs. The rearrangement uses TRBV5-1 and TRBJ2-3, with TRBD1 matching 7 bases. As DNA, the CDR3 is TGCGCCAGCAGTCAAGGACAGGCCGACACAGATACGCAGTATTTT. Its translation: CASSQGQADTDTQYF.